Listed below are T cell receptor beta chains from one sample, sequenced in a study of cytomegalovirus exposure and HLA in healthy donors. Method: immunoSEQ multiplex PCR; TCRdb's copy keeps in-frame clones and lacks some. The table records around 160,000 clones, just under 80% of them present only once. Sequencing was carried out using PBMCs. Receptor source: a man between 18 and 35 years old in good health and CMV-seropositive. Both conserved end residues are part of each CDR3. Each record gives: J gene, V gene, D gene, clone size, CDR3 protein, CDR3 DNA. D genes are given only for firm matches. Clone size is not always given. Where it is, it says once, few, many or a class for expanded clones.

J: TRBJ2-7
V: TRBV7-8
D: .
size: .
CDR3: CASSSSGTLYEQYF
DNA: TGTGCCAGCAGCTCCTCAGGGACTCTCTACGAGCAGTACTTC

J: TRBJ1-2
V: TRBV10-3
D: .
size: .
CDR3: CAISESGHVSGYTF
DNA: TGTGCCATCAGTGAGTCGGGACACGTTAGTGGCTACACCTTC

J: TRBJ1-2
V: TRBV28
D: .
size: .
CDR3: CASRSYRENYGYTF
DNA: TGTGCCAGCAGATCCTACAGGGAGAACTATGGCTACACCTTC

J: TRBJ2-7
V: TRBV11-2
D: TRBD1
size: .
CDR3: CASSLAAGGHYEQYF
DNA: TGTGCCAGCAGCTTAGCGGCAGGGGGCCACTACGAGCAGTACTTC

J: TRBJ1-3
V: TRBV5-4
D: .
size: .
CDR3: CASSLRRTDSGNTIYF
DNA: TGTGCCAGCAGCTTAAGACGGACAGACTCTGGAAACACCATATATTTT

J: TRBJ1-1
V: TRBV6-6
D: .
size: .
CDR3: CASSSRTWNTEAFF
DNA: TGTGCCAGCAGTTCCCGCACTTGGAACACTGAAGCTTTCTTT

J: TRBJ1-1
V: TRBV28
D: .
size: .
CDR3: CASSLGGAMNTEAFF
DNA: TGTGCCAGCAGTTTAGGTGGGGCTATGAACACTGAAGCTTTCTTT

J: TRBJ1-2
V: TRBV15
D: TRBD1
size: .
CDR3: CATSRARDRGPYGYTF
DNA: TGTGCCACCAGCAGAGCTCGGGACAGGGGACCCTATGGCTACACCTTC

J: TRBJ1-2
V: TRBV7-9
D: .
size: .
CDR3: CASSLGGGGANYGYTF
DNA: TGTGCCAGCAGCTTAGGAGGGGGGGGAGCTAACTATGGCTACACCTTC

J: TRBJ2-7
V: TRBV7-8
D: TRBD1
size: .
CDR3: CASSNQGAYEQYF
DNA: TGTGCCAGCAGTAATCAGGGGGCCTACGAGCAGTACTTC

J: TRBJ1-1
V: TRBV14
D: TRBD1
size: .
CDR3: CASSQELRGQDPSEAFF
DNA: TGTGCCAGCAGCCAAGAATTGCGGGGACAGGACCCCAGTGAAGCTTTCTTT

J: TRBJ2-2
V: TRBV19
D: TRBD1
size: .
CDR3: CASRGQGEAGELFF
DNA: TGTGCCAGTAGGGGACAGGGGGAGGCCGGGGAGCTGTTTTTT

J: TRBJ2-7
V: TRBV18
D: TRBD2
size: once
CDR3: CASSRGLVEYEQYF
DNA: TGTGCCAGCTCACGAGGACTAGTGGAGTACGAGCAGTACTTC

J: TRBJ2-7
V: TRBV27
D: TRBD2
size: .
CDR3: CASSVGTSGNREQYF
DNA: TGTGCCAGCAGTGTCGGGACTAGCGGGAATCGTGAGCAGTACTTC

J: TRBJ1-5
V: TRBV19
D: .
size: .
CDR3: CASSPRQGTGQPQHF
DNA: TGTGCCAGTAGCCCCCGTCAGGGGACCGGACAGCCCCAGCATTTT

J: TRBJ2-2
V: TRBV27
D: .
size: few
CDR3: CASSSGGTAIGELFF
DNA: TGTGCCAGCAGTTCGGGCGGGACGGCGATCGGGGAGCTGTTTTTT

J: TRBJ2-1
V: TRBV13
D: TRBD1
size: .
CDR3: CASSLGHRGGHYNEQFF
DNA: TGTGCCAGCAGCTTAGGCCATAGAGGGGGCCACTACAATGAGCAGTTCTTC

J: TRBJ2-1
V: TRBV6-5
D: TRBD2
size: .
CDR3: CASSYVGGVNEQFF
DNA: TGTGCCAGCAGTTACGTTGGGGGGGTGAATGAGCAGTTCTTC

J: TRBJ2-5
V: TRBV4-1
D: .
size: once
CDR3: CASSHQGFRETQYF
DNA: TGCGCCAGCAGCCACCAGGGGTTTCGAGAGACCCAGTACTTC

J: TRBJ2-1
V: TRBV27
D: .
size: .
CDR3: CASSFDGNNEQFF
DNA: TGTGCCAGCAGTTTTGACGGGAACAATGAGCAGTTCTTC

J: TRBJ2-3
V: TRBV27
D: TRBD2
size: .
CDR3: CASSGLAGPTSTDTQYF
DNA: TGTGCCAGCAGTGGACTAGCGGGACCAACTAGCACAGATACGCAGTATTTT

J: TRBJ1-1
V: TRBV2
D: .
size: .
CDR3: CASSEDSVRTDTEAFF
DNA: TGTGCCAGCAGTGAAGACAGTGTGAGAACTGACACTGAAGCTTTCTTT

J: TRBJ1-2
V: TRBV10-2
D: .
size: .
CDR3: CASSDGPYGYTF
DNA: TGCGCCAGCAGTGATGGGCCATATGGCTACACCTTC

J: TRBJ2-1
V: TRBV19
D: .
size: .
CDR3: CASSPLIKLSVNEQFF
DNA: TGTGCCAGTAGTCCACTCATAAAACTATCGGTCAATGAGCAGTTCTTC

J: TRBJ1-3
V: TRBV6-1
D: .
size: .
CDR3: CASNQYTGNTIYF
DNA: TGTGCCAGCAACCAGTATACTGGAAACACCATATATTTT

J: TRBJ1-1
V: TRBV6-1
D: TRBD1
size: .
CDR3: CASRLTGDTEAFF
DNA: TGTGCCAGCAGATTGACAGGGGACACTGAAGCTTTCTTT

J: TRBJ1-5
V: TRBV5-1
D: .
size: .
CDR3: CASSLTGGSNQPQHF
DNA: TGCGCCAGCAGCTTGACTGGGGGGAGCAATCAGCCCCAGCATTTT

J: TRBJ1-1
V: TRBV9
D: TRBD1
size: once
CDR3: CASSTGTGGRAFF
DNA: TGTGCCAGCAGCACCGGGACAGGGGGAAGGGCTTTCTTT